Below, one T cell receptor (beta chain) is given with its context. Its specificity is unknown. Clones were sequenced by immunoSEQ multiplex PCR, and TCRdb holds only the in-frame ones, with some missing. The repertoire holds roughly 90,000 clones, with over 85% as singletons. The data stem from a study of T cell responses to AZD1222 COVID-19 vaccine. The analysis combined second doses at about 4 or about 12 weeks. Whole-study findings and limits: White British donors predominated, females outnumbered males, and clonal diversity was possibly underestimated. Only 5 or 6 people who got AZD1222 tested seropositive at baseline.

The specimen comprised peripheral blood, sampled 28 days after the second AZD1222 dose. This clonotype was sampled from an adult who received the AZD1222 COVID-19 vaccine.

CDR3 in amino acids: CASSLAGQQPGNTIYF. The CDR3, as DNA: TGCGCCAGCAGCTTGGCCGGGCAACAGCCTGGAAACACCATATATTTT. This chain joins TRBV5-1 and TRBJ1-3, with D unclear. V was clipped by 0 bases and J by 2 bases, with 12 bases between them. Per germline, CDR1 SGHRS and CDR2 YFSETQ. The CDR3 loop spans 16 amino acids. The full variable domain, completed using reference TRBV5-1 and TRBJ1-3, is KAGVTQTPRYLIKTRGQQVTLSCSPISGHRSVSWYQQTPGQGLQFLFEYFSETQRNKGNFPGRFSGRQFSNSRSEMNVSTLELGDSALYLCASSLAGQQPGNTIYFGEGSWLTVV.